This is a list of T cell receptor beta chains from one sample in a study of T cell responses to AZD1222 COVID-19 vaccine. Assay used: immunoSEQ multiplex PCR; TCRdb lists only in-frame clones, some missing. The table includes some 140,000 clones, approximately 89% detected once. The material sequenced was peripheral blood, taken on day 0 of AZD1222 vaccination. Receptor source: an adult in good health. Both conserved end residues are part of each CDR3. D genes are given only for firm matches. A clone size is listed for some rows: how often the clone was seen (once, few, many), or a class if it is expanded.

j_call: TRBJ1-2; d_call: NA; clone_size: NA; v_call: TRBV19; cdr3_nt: TGTGCCAGTAGTCTCCAGGGAATAAATGGCTACACCTTC; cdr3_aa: CASSLQGINGYTF
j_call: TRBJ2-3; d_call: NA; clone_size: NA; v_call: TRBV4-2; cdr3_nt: TGTGCCAGCAGCCAAGCCTCTATGGGCACAGATACGCAGTATTTT; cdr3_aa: CASSQASMGTDTQYF
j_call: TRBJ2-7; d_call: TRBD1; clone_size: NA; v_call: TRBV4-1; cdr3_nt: TGCGCCAGCAGCCAAGTGGGGACAGGCACCTACGAGCAGTACTTC; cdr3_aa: CASSQVGTGTYEQYF
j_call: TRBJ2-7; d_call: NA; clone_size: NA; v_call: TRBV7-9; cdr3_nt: TGTGCCAGCAGCTTAGCGGGAGGCCCCTACGAGCAGTACTTC; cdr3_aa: CASSLAGGPYEQYF
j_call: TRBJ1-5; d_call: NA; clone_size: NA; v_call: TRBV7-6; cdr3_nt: TGTGCCAGCAGCACAGGGTTGCGTCAGCCCCAGCATTTT; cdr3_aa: CASSTGLRQPQHF
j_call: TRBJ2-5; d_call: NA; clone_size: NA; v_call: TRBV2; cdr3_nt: TGTGCCAGCAGTGTCACGGCAGGGAATTTGGGGACGAGAGAGACCCAGTACTTC; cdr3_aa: CASSVTAGNLGTRETQYF
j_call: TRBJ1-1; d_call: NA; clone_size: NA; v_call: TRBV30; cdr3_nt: TGTGCCTGGAGTATTACCCAGGGCTACACTGAAGCTTTCTTT; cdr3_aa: CAWSITQGYTEAFF
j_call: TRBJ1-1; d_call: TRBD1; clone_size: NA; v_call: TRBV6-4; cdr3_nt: TGTGCCAGCAGTGACACCCGGACAGGGAAGACTGAAGCTTTCTTT; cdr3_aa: CASSDTRTGKTEAFF
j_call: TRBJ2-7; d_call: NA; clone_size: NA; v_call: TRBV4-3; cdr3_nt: TGCGCCAGCAGCCAAGTAGTTGCGTCCAACGAGCAGTACTTC; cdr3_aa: CASSQVVASNEQYF
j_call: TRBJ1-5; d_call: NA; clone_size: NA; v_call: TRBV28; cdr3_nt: TGTGCCAGCAGTTTCTCATCCGGGACATCCCATCAGCCCCAGCATTTT; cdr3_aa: CASSFSSGTSHQPQHF
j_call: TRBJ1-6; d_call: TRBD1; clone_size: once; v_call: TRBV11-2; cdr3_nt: TGTGCCAGCAGCTGGACAGGAGAGGATTCACCCCTCCACTTT; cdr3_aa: CASSWTGEDSPLHF
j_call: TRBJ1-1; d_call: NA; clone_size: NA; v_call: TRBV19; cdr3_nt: TGTGCCAGTTGGTATGGGCAGGGATCTTTCTTT; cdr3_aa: CASWYGQGSFF
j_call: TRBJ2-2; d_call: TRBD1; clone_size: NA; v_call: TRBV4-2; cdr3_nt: TGTGCCAGCAGCCCTCGGACAGGTCATACCGGGGAGCTGTTTTTT; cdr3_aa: CASSPRTGHTGELFF
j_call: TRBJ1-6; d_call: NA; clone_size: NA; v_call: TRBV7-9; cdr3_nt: TGTGCCAGCAGCGGGGACGCCGTCCTTACACCCCTCCACTTT; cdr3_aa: CASSGDAVLTPLHF
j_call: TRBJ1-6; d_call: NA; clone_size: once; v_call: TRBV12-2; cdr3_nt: TGTGCAAGTCGCCGACCACTAAGCTCCTATAATTCACCCCTCCACTTT; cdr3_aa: CASRRPLSSYNSPLHF
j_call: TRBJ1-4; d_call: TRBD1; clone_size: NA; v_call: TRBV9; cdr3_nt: TGTGCCAGCAGCGGCGGGACAGGAGGAGAAAAACTGTTTTTT; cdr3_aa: CASSGGTGGEKLFF
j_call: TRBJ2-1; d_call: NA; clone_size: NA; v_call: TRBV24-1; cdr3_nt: TGTGCCACCAGTGATTTAGGTAGCGGACTCTACAATGAGCAGTTCTTC; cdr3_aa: CATSDLGSGLYNEQFF
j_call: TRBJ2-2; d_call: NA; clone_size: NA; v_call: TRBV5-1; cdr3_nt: TGCGCCAGCAGCACGTTTGAGGGGAAAGGGGAGCTGTTTTTT; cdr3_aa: CASSTFEGKGELFF
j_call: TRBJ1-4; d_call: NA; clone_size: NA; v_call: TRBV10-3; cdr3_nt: TGTGCCACTGGAAGAACAAGGGAAAAACTGTTTTTT; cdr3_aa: CATGRTREKLFF
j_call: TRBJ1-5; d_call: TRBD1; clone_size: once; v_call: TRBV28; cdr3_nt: TGTGCGGAGGGACAGGGTCTACAGCCCCAGCATTTT; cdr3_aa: CAEGQGLQPQHF
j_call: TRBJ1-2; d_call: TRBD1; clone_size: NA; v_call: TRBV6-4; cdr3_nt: TGTGCCAGAGGTTATCGGGACAGTGGTGGCTACACCTTC; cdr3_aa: CARGYRDSGGYTF
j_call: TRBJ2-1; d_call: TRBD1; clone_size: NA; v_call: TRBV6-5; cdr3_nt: TGTGCCAGCAGTTACTCGGGGGGACAGGGTTTAATTGAGCAGTTCTTC; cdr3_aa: CASSYSGGQGLIEQFF
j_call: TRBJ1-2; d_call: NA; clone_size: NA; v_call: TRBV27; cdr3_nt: TGTGCCAGCAGTCCAAGCATGACCCAGGGGTATGGCTACACCTTC; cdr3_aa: CASSPSMTQGYGYTF
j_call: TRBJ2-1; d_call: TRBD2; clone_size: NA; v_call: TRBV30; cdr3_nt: TGTGCCTCTCCAAAAGGACTAGCGGGTAACAATGAGCAGTTCTTC; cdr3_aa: CASPKGLAGNNEQFF
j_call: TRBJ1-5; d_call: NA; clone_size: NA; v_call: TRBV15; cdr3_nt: TGTGCCACGTCGTCCATGGCTCAGCCCCAGCATTTT; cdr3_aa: CATSSMAQPQHF
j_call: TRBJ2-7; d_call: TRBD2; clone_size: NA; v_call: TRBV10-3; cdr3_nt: TGTGCCATCAGTGAGGGGACCCCGGGAGGGTTCACGGTACACGAGCAGTACTTC; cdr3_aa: CAISEGTPGGFTVHEQYF
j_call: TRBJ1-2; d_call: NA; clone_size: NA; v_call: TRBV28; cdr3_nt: TGTGCCAGCATTTTGACAGCAGAGATGGGAATAAATGGCTACACCTTC; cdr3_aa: CASILTAEMGINGYTF
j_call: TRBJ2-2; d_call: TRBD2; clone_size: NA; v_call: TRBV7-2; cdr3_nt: TGTGCCAGCAGCCCTAGCGGGGGATACACCGGGGAGCTGTTTTTT; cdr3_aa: CASSPSGGYTGELFF
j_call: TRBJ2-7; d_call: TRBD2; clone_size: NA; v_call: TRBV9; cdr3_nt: TGTGCCAGCAGCGTAGGGGCTAGCGGAAGGTCCTACGAGCAGTACTTC; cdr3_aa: CASSVGASGRSYEQYF
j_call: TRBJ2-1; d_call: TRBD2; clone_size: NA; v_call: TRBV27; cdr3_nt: TGTGCCAGCAGTTCCGGACTAGCGGGATTCTATGAGCAGTTCTTC; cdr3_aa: CASSSGLAGFYEQFF
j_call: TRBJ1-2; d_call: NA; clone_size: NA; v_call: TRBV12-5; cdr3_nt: TGTGCTAGTGGTTTGGCTACCGACGCGGGGGCTAACTATGGCTACACCTTC; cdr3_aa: CASGLATDAGANYGYTF
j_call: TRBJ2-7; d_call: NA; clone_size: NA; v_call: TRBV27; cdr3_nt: TGTGCCAGCAGTTTTGTTGGAGGGCTTCTCCCCTACGAGCAGTACTTC; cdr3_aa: CASSFVGGLLPYEQYF
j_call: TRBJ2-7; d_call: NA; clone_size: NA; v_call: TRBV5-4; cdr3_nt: TGTGCCAGCAGCTTGGGGCAGGGGCTCCCCTACGAGCAGTACTTC; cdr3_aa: CASSLGQGLPYEQYF
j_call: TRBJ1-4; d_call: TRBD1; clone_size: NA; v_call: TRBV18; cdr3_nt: TGTGCCAGCTCACCGTTGGACAGGAAACCAACTAATGAAAAACTGTTTTTT; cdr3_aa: CASSPLDRKPTNEKLFF
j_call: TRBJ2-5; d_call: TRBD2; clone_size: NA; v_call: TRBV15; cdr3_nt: TGTGCCACCAGCCGGGGGGGGAGGCGGTATGGGGGCCAAGAGACCCAGTACTTC; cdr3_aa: CATSRGGRRYGGQETQYF
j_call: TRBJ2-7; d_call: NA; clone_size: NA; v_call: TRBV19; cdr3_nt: TGTGCCAGTAGTCTCCGGAGCTCCGAGCAGTACTTC; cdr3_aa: CASSLRSSEQYF